The 25 T cell receptor beta chains given below trace back to one sample, sequenced in a study of spatial heterogeneity in lung cancer. MiXCR, applied by TCRdb to the 5' RACE reads, yields one record per CDR3 protein. The sample carries just under 95,000 distinct CDR3 sequences, 10% to 15% recorded once. Time point reported: sample taken at primary tumor resection. Whole RNA came from tumor, nontumor lung or frozen PBMC and was sequenced without being sorted. Here the sequenced sample was PBMCs, taken at surgery. Source of these receptors: a male donor with early-stage non-small cell lung cancer.

The count of this clonotype is one. The chain joins TRBV20-1 to TRBJ2-2; TRBD1 aligns across 7 bases. The V segment lost 0 bases and the J segment 0 bases; nucleotides outside the gene matches: 7. Germline V lookup: CDR1 DFQATT, CDR2 SNEGSKA (reference sequence). The CDR3 totals 17 residues. As DNA, the CDR3 is TGCAGTGCTAGAGACCACAGGGGACCCTCGAACACCGGGGAGCTGTTTTTT. It yields the protein CSARDHRGPSNTGELFF.

Ten or more counts support this clonotype. V gene TRBV4-3 combines with J gene TRBJ2-5; 8 bases line up with TRBD2. Germline V lookup: CDR1 LGHNA, CDR2 YSLEER. CDR3 length: 15 residues. V trimming: 2 bases; J trimming: 4 bases; junction bases outside the gene matches: 6. The CDR3 here is CASSQSWTSIETQYF. CDR3 nucleotide sequence: TGCGCCAGCAGCCAAAGCTGGACTAGCATAGAGACCCAGTACTTC.

This clonotype was seen a handful of times. The chain links TRBV20-1 to TRBJ1-5; D remains unclear. V lost 4 bases to trimming and J lost 5 bases, with 15 bases between them. The length of the CDR3 is 14 residues. Germline V gene lookup returns CDR1 DFQATT and CDR2 SNEGSKA (reference sequence). In DNA form, the CDR3 reads TGCAGTGCTACCCTAACGAACAGAGATCAGCCCCAGCATTTT. Translating gives CSATLTNRDQPQHF.

J is TRBJ2-5 and V is TRBV24-1, with TRBD1 matching 8 bases. The trim removed 7 bases at V and 4 bases at J, leaving 4 bases unmatched. The CDR3 runs to 13 residues. In germline, CDR1 is KGHDR, CDR2 SFDVKD. CDR3 nucleotide sequence: TGTGCCACCAGCGATACAGGGGGAGAGACCCAGTACTTC. Translated: CATSDTGGETQYF.

This rearrangement joins TRBV14 to TRBJ2-5; D call uncertain. Germline V CDR1 and CDR2: SGHDN, FVKESK. The CDR3 consists of 13 residues. V dropped 0 bases and J dropped 4 bases, with 6 bases sitting between them. CDR3 nucleotide sequence: TGTGCCAGCAGCCAAGATCCGGGAGAGACCCAGTACTTC. It yields the protein CASSQDPGETQYF.

This clonotype came up a few times. J is TRBJ1-1 and V is TRBV29-1; 8 bases fit TRBD1. Trimming took 6 bases from V and 6 from J; bases not matched to a gene: 9. The V gene's germline CDR1 is SQVTM and CDR2 ANQGSEA. There are 13 residues in the CDR3. The CDR3 spells CSVHTGQEPEAFF. The CDR3 DNA follows: TGCAGCGTCCATACGGGACAGGAGCCTGAAGCTTTCTTT.

This clonotype was counted ten times or more. The rearrangement uses TRBV7-2 and TRBJ2-1, with D uncertain. Germline V gene data show CDR1 as SGHTA and CDR2 as FQGNSA. V was shortened by 2 bases and J by 7 bases, with 3 bases between the two germline ends. The CDR3 consists of 11 residues. The CDR3 DNA reads TGTGCCAGCAGCTTACGAAATGAGCAGTTCTTC. Its translation is CASSLRNEQFF.

This rearrangement joins TRBV20-1 to TRBJ2-7; D gene ambiguous. The germline CDR1 and CDR2 sequences are DFQATT and SNEGSKA (reference sequence). V lost 3 bases to trimming and J lost 5 bases, with 11 bases between them. The CDR3 extends over 12 amino acids. For the CDR3, the DNA is TGCAGTGCTAGGGCGTTTGGGGACGAGCAGTACTTC. It codes for CSARAFGDEQYF.

In its sample, this clonotype was seen many times. V usage is TRBV7-2 and J usage is TRBJ2-1; 7 positions agree with TRBD2. Trimming at V came to 1 base and at J to 2 bases, leaving 5 bases not matched to a gene. CDR1 is SGHTA and CDR2 is FQGNSA in the germline V gene. The CDR3 totals 16 residues. The CDR3 loop reads CASSLEGTTAYNEQFF. DNA for the CDR3: TGTGCCAGCAGCTTAGAAGGGACTACCGCCTACAATGAGCAGTTCTTC.

The table lists this clonotype with a few counts. The chain has TRBV10-2 and TRBJ1-5; no firm D call. The germline V gene encodes CDR1 WSHSY and CDR2 SAAADI. Trimming cost V 4 bases and J 3 bases, with 10 bases left between them. The CDR3 extends over 14 amino acids. CDR3 in DNA: TGCGCCAGCAGTGTGGAAGGTGACAATCAGCCCCAGCATTTT. This encodes CASSVEGDNQPQHF.

This clonotype turned up a few times. The rearrangement uses TRBV6-2 or TRBV6-3 and TRBJ2-1; TRBD2 matches 8 bases. V gave up 2 bases and J gave up 5 bases; unmatched junction bases: 17. Germline V gene lookup returns CDR1 MNHEY and CDR2 SVGEGT. This CDR3 comprises 19 residues. CDR3 nucleotide sequence: TGTGCCAGCAGTTACCCGTCTGCGGGAGGCTGGCAAGGGGACAATGAGCAGTTCTTC. The encoded protein is CASSYPSAGGWQGDNEQFF.

There are a few counts of this clonotype. CDR3 region: CASSSRGGNQPQHF. CDR3 in DNA: TGTGCCAGCAGTAGTAGGGGGGGGAATCAGCCCCAGCATTTT. The gene calls are TRBV6-5 and TRBJ1-5, with D possibly matching TRBD1 (6 bases). The CDR3 covers 14 residues. Between the trimmed V and J ends, which lost 5 bases and 4 bases, there was a span of 12 bases. Germline values: CDR1 MNHEY, CDR2 SVGAGI.

J is TRBJ2-7 and V is TRBV3-2; the DNA was not used to check the table's D call, TRBD1. TRBV3-2 is a known pseudogene. The length of the CDR3 is 20 residues. DNA of the CDR3: TGTGCCAGCAGCCAAGCGAATATAAGACGCAGGGGAAGGATCCCCTACGAGCAGTACTTC. Residues: CASSQANIRRRGRIPYEQYF.

In this sample, this clonotype turned up many times. J is TRBJ1-5 and V is TRBV6-2 or TRBV6-3; D is unresolved. Germline V gene data show CDR1 as MNHEY and CDR2 as SVGEGT. This CDR3 is built from 14 residues. V lost 2 bases and J 6 bases, leaving 11 bases between the germline ends. CDR3 sequence (DNA): TGTGCCAGCAGTTACCACGACGCCAGTCAGCCCCAGCATTTT. Its translation: CASSYHDASQPQHF.

A few counts support this clonotype. DNA for the CDR3: TGTGCCAGCATGCGCTCTGGGGCCAACGTCCTGACTTTC. It specifies CASMRSGANVLTF. This chain connects TRBV9 to TRBJ2-6; D call uncertain. Trimming cost V 6 bases and J 0 bases, with 4 bases left between them. The germline V gene has CDR1 SGDLS and CDR2 YYNGEE. The CDR3 contains 13 residues.

V and J are TRBV2 and TRBJ1-1, with TRBD1 matching 7 bases. V lost 8 bases and J lost 0; bases outside the gene matches: 3. The CDR3 loop spans 13 amino acids. Germline CDR1 is SNHLY and CDR2 is FYNNEI. Here the CDR3 reads CASPGTVNTEAFF. In DNA form, the CDR3 reads TGTGCCAGCCCAGGGACAGTGAACACTGAAGCTTTCTTT. The full variable domain, in which reference TRBV2 and TRBJ1-1 provide the parts outside the CDR3, is EPEVTQTPSHQVTQMGQEVILRCVPISNHLYFYWYRQILGQKVEFLVSFYNNEISEKSEIFDDQFSVERPDGSNFTLKIRSTKLEDSAMYFCASPGTVNTEAFFGQGTRLTVV.

This clonotype has just a few counts. J is TRBJ2-5 and V is TRBV5-1; TRBD1 aligns across 8 bases. Germline CDR1 reads SGHRS; CDR2 reads YFSETQ. This CDR3 is built from 15 residues. V was clipped by 4 bases and J by 5 bases; unmatched bases: 10. The CDR3 region is CASSRGTGLRETQYF. CDR3 DNA sequence: TGCGCCAGCAGCCGGGGGACAGGCCTAAGGGAGACCCAGTACTTC.

The table lists this clonotype with a few counts. The V call is TRBV7-2, the J call TRBJ2-2; D could derive from TRBD1 or TRBD2 (5 bases each). CDR1 and CDR2 (germline): SGHTA, FQGNSA. The ends were cut back, 7 bases at V and 7 bases at J, with 16 bases in the middle. The CDR3 loop spans 14 amino acids. The chain's CDR3 is CASIGTPGGGELFF. The CDR3 region has the DNA TGTGCCAGCATAGGGACCCCAGGAGGCGGGGAGCTGTTTTTT.

In its sample, this clonotype was seen a few times. The chain employs TRBV5-1 and TRBJ2-3; D might be TRBD2 (5 bases). The CDR3 totals 14 residues. Per germline, CDR1 SGHRS and CDR2 YFSETQ. With 0 bases removed from V and 4 bases from J, the gap between germline ends came to 9 bases. The CDR3 loop reads CASSLEGSADTQYF. In DNA form, the CDR3 reads TGCGCCAGCAGCTTGGAAGGGAGCGCAGATACGCAGTATTTT.

This clonotype occurred many times. The chain employs TRBV6-5 and TRBJ2-7, with 7 bases that match TRBD1. The CDR3 spans 15 residues. Trimming removed 0 bases from V and 5 bases from J; junction bases left unmatched: 7. Germline V lookup: CDR1 MNHEY, CDR2 SVGAGI. The CDR3 spells CASSYSRQGGDEQYF. DNA of the CDR3: TGTGCCAGCAGTTACTCGAGACAGGGTGGCGACGAGCAGTACTTC.

A few counts support this clonotype. This sequence joins TRBV15 and TRBJ1-1, with D maybe TRBD1 (5 bases). This CDR3 region has 13 residues. Between the trimmed V and J ends, which lost 5 bases and 2 bases, there was a span of 9 bases. Germline loops: CDR1 LNHNV, CDR2 YYDKDF (reference sequence). The CDR3 loop reads CATSQGLNTEAFF. In nucleotides, the CDR3 is TGTGCCACCAGCCAGGGACTAAACACTGAAGCTTTCTTT.

V and J are TRBV29-1 and TRBJ2-2; the D gene is possibly TRBD2 (5 bases). With 3 bases removed from V and 5 bases from J, the gap between germline ends came to 10 bases. The germline CDR1 and CDR2 sequences are SQVTM and ANQGSEA. This CDR3 region has 13 residues. CDR3 bases: TGCAGCGTTGATGAGGGAGCGACCGGGGAGCTGTTTTTT. Its protein product is CSVDEGATGELFF.

This chain joins TRBV28 and TRBJ2-7; D gene ambiguous. There are 13 residues in the CDR3. With 2 bases removed from V and 4 bases from J, the gap between germline ends came to 9 bases. In germline, CDR1 is MDHEN, CDR2 SYDVKM. The CDR3 region has the DNA TGTGCCAGCAGTTTAGGTGTGGGGTACGAGCAGTACTTC. It is translated as CASSLGVGYEQYF. Full variable domain (outside the CDR3, taken from reference TRBV28 and TRBJ2-7): DVKVTQSSRYLVKRTGEKVFLECVQDMDHENMFWYRQDPGLGLRLIYFSYDVKMKEKGDIPEGYSVSREKKERFSLILESASTNQTSMYLCASSLGVGYEQYFGPGTRLTVT.

In this sample, this clonotype turned up a few times. The rearrangement uses TRBV6-5 and TRBJ2-3; D possibly matches TRBD1 or TRBD2 (6 bases each). CDR1 MNHEY and CDR2 SVGAGI come from the germline V gene. This CDR3 comprises 15 residues. Deletions cut 5 bases from V and 5 bases from J, with 17 bases between. DNA of the CDR3: TGTGCCAGCAGTCTACTTGAGGGGGGTAAAGATACGCAGTATTTT. It codes for CASSLLEGGKDTQYF.

The V gene is TRBV7-8, the J gene TRBJ2-7; D gene uncertain. Trimming shortened V by 1 base and J by 6 bases, and 13 bases separated the two germline ends. The CDR3 extends over 14 amino acids. Germline V gene data show CDR1 as SGHVS and CDR2 as FQNEAQ. The CDR3 DNA reads as TGTGCCAGCAGCTTAGATTTGTCGTCGGGCGAGCAGTACTTC. Translating gives CASSLDLSSGEQYF.